The T cell receptor (beta chain) described here comes from a study of cytomegalovirus exposure and HLA in healthy donors. Study context: Samples from HLA-typed donors yielded around 79 million unique TCRs in an early data release.

In the PCR, 60 Vbeta and 13 Jbeta primers were used. Assay used: immunoSEQ multiplex PCR; TCRdb lists only in-frame clones, some missing. In the table there are approximately 120,000 clones, about 79% of which are singletons. From germline, CDR1 is GTSNPN and CDR2 SVGIG (reference sequence). The V end was cut by 5 bases, the J end by 1 base, with 12 bases between. The CDR3 sequence is 13 residues long. General study points: Both high specificity and high sensitivity reportedly marked the classifier's diagnosis of cytomegalovirus status. Earlier results showed most TCR beta V segments being productive about 90% or about 30% of the time.

A single count supports this clone. What it binds is not known. The receptor's source is a woman in her forties or fifties in good health and CMV-seronegative. V and J are TRBV30 and TRBJ2-7, with D tentatively TRBD1 (6 bases). Sequencing was done on a sample of PBMCs. The CDR3 region is CAWSGVRSYEQYF. DNA for the CDR3: TGTGCCTGGTCAGGGGTCAGGTCCTACGAGCAGTACTTC.